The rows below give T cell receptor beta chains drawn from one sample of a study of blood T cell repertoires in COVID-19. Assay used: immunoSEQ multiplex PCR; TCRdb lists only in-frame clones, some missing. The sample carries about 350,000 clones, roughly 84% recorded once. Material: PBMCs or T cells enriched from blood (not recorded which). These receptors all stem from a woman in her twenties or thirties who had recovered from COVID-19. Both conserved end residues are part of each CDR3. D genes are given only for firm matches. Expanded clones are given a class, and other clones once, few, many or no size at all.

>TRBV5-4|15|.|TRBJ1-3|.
TGTGCCAGCAGCTTGGCGGGGGTCTCTGGAAACACCATATATTTT
CASSLAGVSGNTIYF
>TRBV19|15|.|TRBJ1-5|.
TGTGCCAGTAGGGCCAGCCAGGGTAGCAATCAGCCCCAGCATTTT
CASRASQGSNQPQHF
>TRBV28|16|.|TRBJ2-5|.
TGTGCCAGCAGTTCCCCCGGAGGGGTCAATCAAGAGACCCAGTACTTC
CASSSPGGVNQETQYF
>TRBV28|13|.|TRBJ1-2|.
TGTGCCAGCAGTTTAAGGCAGGGGTATGGCTACACCTTC
CASSLRQGYGYTF
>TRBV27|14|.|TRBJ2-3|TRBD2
TGTGCCAGCAAGCAGCGGGGGCCCACAGATACGCAGTATTTT
CASKQRGPTDTQYF
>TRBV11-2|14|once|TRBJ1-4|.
TGTGCCAGCAGCACGACGCGGTTCAATGAAAAACTGTTTTTT
CASSTTRFNEKLFF
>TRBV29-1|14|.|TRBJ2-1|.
TGCAGCGTTGAAGAAGCTAGCTTCTACAATGAGCAGTTCTTC
CSVEEASFYNEQFF
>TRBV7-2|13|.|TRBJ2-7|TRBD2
TGTGCCAGTAAGGGTAGCGGGGGATACGAGCAGTACTTC
CASKGSGGYEQYF
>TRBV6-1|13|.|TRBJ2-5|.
TGTGCCAGCAGTGATAGGGGTTTCGAGACCCAGTACTTC
CASSDRGFETQYF
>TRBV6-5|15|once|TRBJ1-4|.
TGTGCCAGCAGTTACTCGAGTCCGCCCGGGGAAAAACTGTTTTTT
CASSYSSPPGEKLFF
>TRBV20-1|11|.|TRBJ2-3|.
TGCAGTGCAAGGAAGGGGGATACGCAGTATTTT
CSARKGDTQYF
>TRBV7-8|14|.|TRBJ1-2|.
TGTGCCAGCAGCTTAGCGGCAGGGGACTATGGCTACACCTTC
CASSLAAGDYGYTF
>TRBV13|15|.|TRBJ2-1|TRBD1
TGTGCCAGCAGCTCCCGGGACAGTCAATACAATGAGCAGTTCTTC
CASSSRDSQYNEQFF
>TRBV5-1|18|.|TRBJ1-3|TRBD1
TGCGCCAGCAGCTCTTATGTCGGGACAGGGGGCGCTGGAAACACCATATATTTT
CASSSYVGTGGAGNTIYF
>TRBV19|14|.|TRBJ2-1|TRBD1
TGTGCCAGTAGTATCTTACAGGGGGGCAATGAGCAGTTCTTC
CASSILQGGNEQFF
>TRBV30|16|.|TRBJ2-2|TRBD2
TGTGCCTGGGAGGGCTCTCTGGCGGGGGGGACCGGGGAGCTGTTTTTT
CAWEGSLAGGTGELFF
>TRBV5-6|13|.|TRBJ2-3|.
TGTGCCAGCAGCTTGGGGGGCGGGACTTCGCAGTATTTT
CASSLGGGTSQYF
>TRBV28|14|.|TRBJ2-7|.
TGTGCCAGCAGTGTTTCCGGCGGTTCTGAAGAGCAGTACTTC
CASSVSGGSEEQYF
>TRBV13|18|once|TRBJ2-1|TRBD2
TGTGCCAGCAGCCCACCACCTTGGGAGCGGGGGGGCGGAAATGAGCAGTTCTTC
CASSPPPWERGGGNEQFF
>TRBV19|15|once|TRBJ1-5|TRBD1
TGTGCCAGTAGTCCCCAGACAGGGGCGGGGCAGCCCCAGCATTTT
CASSPQTGAGQPQHF
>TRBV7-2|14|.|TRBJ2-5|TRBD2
TGTGCCAGCAGCTCCGGGGGGGCGTTGGAGACCCAGTACTTC
CASSSGGALETQYF
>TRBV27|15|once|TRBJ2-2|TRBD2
TGTGCCAGCAGTTTAACTAGCGGGGGGGCCCCGGAGCTGTTTTTT
CASSLTSGGAPELFF
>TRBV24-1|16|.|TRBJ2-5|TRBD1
TGTGCCACCAGTGACCCGACAGGGGGCGAGGAAGAGACCCAGTACTTC
CATSDPTGGEEETQYF
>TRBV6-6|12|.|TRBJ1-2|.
TGTGCCAGCAGTTACACCCGGGGTGGCTACACCTTC
CASSYTRGGYTF
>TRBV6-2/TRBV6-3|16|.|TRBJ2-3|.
TGTGCCAGCAGTCTAAAAAGACGACAGAACACAGATACGCAGTATTTT
CASSLKRRQNTDTQYF
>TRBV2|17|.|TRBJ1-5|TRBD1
TGTGCCAGCAGTGAAGTTCGGCAGGGGGCGAGCAATCAGCCCCAGCATTTT
CASSEVRQGASNQPQHF
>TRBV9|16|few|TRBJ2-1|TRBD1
TGTGCCAGCAGCGTGGGGTCCGGGACAGGCAAAAATGAGCAGTTCTTC
CASSVGSGTGKNEQFF
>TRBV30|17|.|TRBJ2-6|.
TGTGCCTGGAGTGTAAGGGGGTTTGGCTCTGGGGCCAACGTCCTGACTTTC
CAWSVRGFGSGANVLTF
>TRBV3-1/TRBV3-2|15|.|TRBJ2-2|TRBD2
TGTGCCAGCAGCCTCCCAGCGGGGCGCACCGGGGAGCTGTTTTTT
CASSLPAGRTGELFF
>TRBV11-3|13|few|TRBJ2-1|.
TGTGCCAGCAGCGTTAGCGGCAGCGGTCTGCAGTTCTTC
CASSVSGSGLQFF
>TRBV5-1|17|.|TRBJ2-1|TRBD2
TGCGCCAGCAGCCCTATGGCGACTAGCCGCTCCTACAATGAGCAGTTCTTC
CASSPMATSRSYNEQFF
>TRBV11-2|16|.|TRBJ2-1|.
TGTGCCAGCAGCTTAGGAATTAGTGTCGGGGTGAGGGAGCAGTTCTTC
CASSLGISVGVREQFF
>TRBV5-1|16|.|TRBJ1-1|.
TGCGCCAGCAGCTTGGACGTCAAAGGAGTCGGCACTGAAGCTTTCTTT
CASSLDVKGVGTEAFF
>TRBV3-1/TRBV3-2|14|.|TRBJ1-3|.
TGTGCCAGCAGACTTGGACAGCTAGGAAACACCATATATTTT
CASRLGQLGNTIYF
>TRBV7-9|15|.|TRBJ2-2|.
TGTGCCAGCAGCTCATACAGGGCGAACACCGGGGAGCTGTTTTTT
CASSSYRANTGELFF
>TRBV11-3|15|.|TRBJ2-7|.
TGTGCCAGCAGCTTAGCGGGTTACGTGACTTGCGAGCAGTACTTC
CASSLAGYVTCEQYF
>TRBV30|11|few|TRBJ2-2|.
TGTGCCTGGGGGAGGTCCGGGGAGCTGTTTTTT
CAWGRSGELFF
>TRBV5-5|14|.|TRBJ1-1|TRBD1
TGTGCCAGCAGCTGGGGACAGGGGAACACTGAAGCTTTCTTT
CASSWGQGNTEAFF
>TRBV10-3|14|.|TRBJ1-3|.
TGTGCCATCAGTGTCGGGAATACTGGAAACACCATATATTTT
CAISVGNTGNTIYF
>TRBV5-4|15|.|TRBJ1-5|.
TGTGCCAGCAGCCCTAGCCCCGATAGCAATCAGCCCCAGCATTTT
CASSPSPDSNQPQHF
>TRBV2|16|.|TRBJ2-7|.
TGTGCCAGCAGTGAAGCGGGCCACCTCAGGGCCTACGAGCAGTACTTC
CASSEAGHLRAYEQYF
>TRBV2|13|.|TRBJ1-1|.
TGTGCCAGCAGGGCAGGGCTTAACACTGAAGCTTTCTTT
CASRAGLNTEAFF
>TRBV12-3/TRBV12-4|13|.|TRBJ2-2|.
TGTGCCAGCACCCCCACAGGAACCGGGGAGCTGTTTTTT
CASTPTGTGELFF
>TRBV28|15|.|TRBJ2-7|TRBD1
TGTGCCAGCAGCCCCGCGGGACAGGGGGCCGACGAGCAGTACTTC
CASSPAGQGADEQYF
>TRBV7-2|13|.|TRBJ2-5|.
TGTGCCAGCAGCTCAGGACAGATGGAGACCCAGTACTTC
CASSSGQMETQYF
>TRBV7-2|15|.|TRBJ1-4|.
TGTGCCAGCAGCTTAGGGCAGGGGACTAATGAAAAACTGTTTTTT
CASSLGQGTNEKLFF
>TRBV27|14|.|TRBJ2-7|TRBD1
TGTGCCAGCAGTTTATTCGGGACAGGCGTCGAGCAGTACTTC
CASSLFGTGVEQYF
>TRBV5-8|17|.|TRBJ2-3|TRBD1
TGTGCCAGCAGCTTGGCCAGGGGGACAGATATCACAGATACGCAGTATTTT
CASSLARGTDITDTQYF
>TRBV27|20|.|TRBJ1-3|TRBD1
TGTGCCAGCAGTTCTAGACTGCCGGGACAGGGACTAGACTCTGGAAACACCATATATTTT
CASSSRLPGQGLDSGNTIYF
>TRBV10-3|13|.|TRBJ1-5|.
TGTGCCATCAGCGATACAGTGAATCAGCCCCAGCATTTT
CAISDTVNQPQHF
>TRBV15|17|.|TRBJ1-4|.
TGTGCCACCAGCACTTCCACGGGTCCCGCAACTAATGAAAAACTGTTTTTT
CATSTSTGPATNEKLFF
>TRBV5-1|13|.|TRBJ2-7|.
TGCGCCAGCAGCCTTATCGGGGGGCGCGAGCAGTACTTC
CASSLIGGREQYF
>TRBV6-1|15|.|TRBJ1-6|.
TGTGCCAGCAGTGACACAGGGAACTATAATTCACCCCTCCACTTT
CASSDTGNYNSPLHF